These T cell receptor beta chains were read from a single sample in a study of technical replicates of blood from a handful of donors. The repertoire was sequenced with immunoSEQ multiplex PCR; TCRdb's copy has only in-frame clones and lacks some. The repertoire holds some 80,000 clones, about 91% seen once, with about 0.39% in the top ten. The material sequenced was T cells isolated from PBMCs. The receptors come from a human donor in good health. Both conserved end residues are part of each CDR3. A D gene is named only where the DNA matches it firmly. Some rows have no size entry. The others give once, few or many, or a class for an expanded clone.

j_gene,abundance,d_gene,v_gene,CDR3nt,CDR3aa
TRBJ2-3,once,TRBD2,TRBV28,TGTGCCAGCAGTTTATCTAGCGGAAAGAGGGCAGATACGCAGTATTTT,CASSLSSGKRADTQYF
TRBJ2-5,-,-,TRBV4-1,TGCGCCAGCAGCCTACGGGGAGAGACCCAGTACTTC,CASSLRGETQYF
TRBJ2-2,-,TRBD2,TRBV7-2,TGTGCCAGCAGTACTCCGGGACTAGAGGGCACCGGGGAGCTGTTTTTT,CASSTPGLEGTGELFF
TRBJ2-1,-,TRBD2,TRBV6-5,TGTGCCAGCAGTTACTCCGCGGGAGTGCCCAATGAGCAGTTCTTC,CASSYSAGVPNEQFF
TRBJ1-3,-,-,TRBV6-5,TGTGCCAGCAGTGAGGCGATCTCTGGAAACACCATATATTTT,CASSEAISGNTIYF
TRBJ2-1,-,TRBD1,TRBV7-8,TGTGCCAGCAGCTTAATGGACAGGCAGGCCTACAATGAGCAGTTCTTC,CASSLMDRQAYNEQFF
TRBJ2-7,-,TRBD2,TRBV13,TGTGCCAGCAGCACCCATGGGACTAGCGGCACCTACGAGCAGTACTTC,CASSTHGTSGTYEQYF
TRBJ2-2,-,-,TRBV7-3,TGTGCCAGCAGCCAAAGCGGGAACACCGGGGAGCTGTTTTTT,CASSQSGNTGELFF
TRBJ2-1,-,TRBD2,TRBV11-3,TGTGCCAGCCGCCACCGGACTAGCGGATACAATGAGCAGTTCTTC,CASRHRTSGYNEQFF
TRBJ1-1,-,-,TRBV6-5,TGTGCCAGCAGCTTAGCTACGTGGGACACTGAAGCTTTCTTT,CASSLATWDTEAFF
TRBJ1-2,once,-,TRBV10-1,TGCGCCAGCAGTGAGTCGGGGACTTATGGCTACACCTTC,CASSESGTYGYTF
TRBJ1-1,few,TRBD1,TRBV4-3,TGCGCCAGCAGCTCAGGGGGGATCACTGAAGCTTTCTTT,CASSSGGITEAFF
TRBJ2-7,-,-,TRBV28,TGTGCCAGCAGATCACAAGACAGAGGTCCTTTTGGGGAGCAGTACTTC,CASRSQDRGPFGEQYF
TRBJ1-1,-,-,TRBV4-2,TGTGCCAGCAGCCGAGGTAACACTGAAGCTTTCTTT,CASSRGNTEAFF
TRBJ2-3,-,TRBD2,TRBV5-1,TGCGCCAGCGGTGGAACTAGCGGGAAGAGTACAGATACGCAGTATTTT,CASGGTSGKSTDTQYF
TRBJ2-7,-,TRBD2,TRBV7-9,TGTGCCAGCAGCTTAGCACTAGCGGGAACCTACGAGCAGTACTTC,CASSLALAGTYEQYF
TRBJ1-3,-,-,TRBV4-2,TGTGCCAGCAGCCAAGAATACATGCTCTCTGGAAACACCATATATTTT,CASSQEYMLSGNTIYF
TRBJ2-7,-,-,TRBV4-1,TGCGCCAGCAGCCTAACCCTCGTCGCGGGTGGAGACGAGCAGTACTTC,CASSLTLVAGGDEQYF
TRBJ2-5,-,TRBD1,TRBV5-4,TGTGCCAGCAGCTTGTATCCAGGGGGCGTAGAGACCCAGTACTTC,CASSLYPGGVETQYF
TRBJ2-2,-,TRBD1,TRBV2,TGTGCCAGCAGTGTCGGGACAGGGCTAACCGGGGAGCTGTTTTTT,CASSVGTGLTGELFF
TRBJ1-1,once,TRBD1,TRBV19,TGTGCCAGTTTCGACGGGTCAACCTTCCCGGGACAGGGGACGGAGGGAGCTTTCTTT,CASFDGSTFPGQGTEGAFF
TRBJ2-1,-,TRBD2,TRBV9,TGTGCCAGCAGCGCAAGACTAGCGGGGTACAATGAGCAGTTCTTC,CASSARLAGYNEQFF
TRBJ2-1,-,-,TRBV6-1,TGTGCCAGCAGCCCACTCCAGGGCTCCTACAATGAGCAGTTCTTC,CASSPLQGSYNEQFF
TRBJ1-5,-,-,TRBV19,TGTGCCAGTACGGGGTGGGGAATTGAGCCCCAGCATTTT,CASTGWGIEPQHF
TRBJ2-3,-,-,TRBV5-1,TGCGCCAGCAGCTCGACCTCAGGGACTCTTAGCACAGATACGCAGTATTTT,CASSSTSGTLSTDTQYF
TRBJ1-5,-,-,TRBV2,TGTGCCAGCAGTGAGGGCGCTCAGCCCCAGCATTTT,CASSEGAQPQHF
TRBJ1-1,-,-,TRBV7-2,TGTGCCAGCAGCTTAGCTGGGCAGGGCCAGACTGAAGCTTTCTTT,CASSLAGQGQTEAFF
TRBJ1-2,-,-,TRBV4-1,TGCGCCAGCAGCCAAGACAGGGCCTATGGCTACACCTTC,CASSQDRAYGYTF
TRBJ2-7,once,TRBD2,TRBV27,TGTGCCAGCCGGGAGGGCACCTTTGTTGAGCAGTACTTC,CASREGTFVEQYF
TRBJ2-1,-,TRBD1,TRBV9,TGTGCCAGCAGCAAAACACCGGGACAGGGGATCAATGAGCAGTTCTTC,CASSKTPGQGINEQFF
TRBJ1-1,few,-,TRBV21-1,TGTGCCAGCAGCAAATGGCGGGACAGATGTATGAACACTGAAGCTTTCTTT,CASSKWRDRCMNTEAFF
TRBJ2-1,-,TRBD2,TRBV11-3,TGTGCCAGCAGCTTACTTTGGTATAGGGAGGGTAGGGAGAATGAGCAGTTCTTC,CASSLLWYREGRENEQFF
TRBJ2-7,-,-,TRBV19,TGTGCCAGTAGTATGTCTGCTAGTTTTTACGAGCAGTACTTC,CASSMSASFYEQYF
TRBJ2-1,-,-,TRBV5-1,TGCGCCAGCAGCTTGGTTGGGAGCTCCTACAATGAGCAGTTCTTC,CASSLVGSSYNEQFF
TRBJ2-2,-,TRBD2,TRBV4-2,TGTGCCAGCAGCCAAGATGGGACTAGCGGGACCGGGGAGCTGTTTTTT,CASSQDGTSGTGELFF
TRBJ2-4,-,TRBD1,TRBV5-1,TGCGCCAGCTCGGACAGGGTGGATAACATTCAGTACTTC,CASSDRVDNIQYF